Listed below are T cell receptor beta chains from one sample, sequenced in a study of identical twins. TCRdb fed the 5' RACE reads into MiXCR, producing one record per CDR3 protein. This table has some 560,000 distinct CDR3 sequences, over 8.5% appearing once. The sample also formed part of further work on yellow fever vaccine responses in identical twins.

Sequenced: PBMCs. The receptors come from a woman aged 18-29 years in good health. CDR3s include the opening cysteine and the closing phenylalanine or tryptophan. Fields, in order: CDR3 length, clone size, V gene, J gene, CDR3 protein. Size values are once, few and many counts, or a class for expanded clones, and some rows have none.

11	few	TRBV29-1	TRBJ1-2	CSVERSGGYTF
13	.	TRBV7-2	TRBJ2-5	CASNPDRQETQYF
12	many	TRBV29-1	TRBJ1-1	CSVEGPGVEAFF
17	many	TRBV27	TRBJ2-2	CASSFAGVQGIGGELFF
14	.	TRBV28	TRBJ2-5	CASSLPSVQETQYF
16	.	TRBV20-1	TRBJ2-3	CSARDSGQLGTDTQYF
12	.	TRBV29-1	TRBJ2-5	CSVVEEPRTQYF
18	few	TRBV4-2	TRBJ2-5	CASSPGTVGTSGGETQYF
16	many	TRBV6-2/TRBV6-3	TRBJ2-1	CASRTLLGGLRNEQFF
12	many	TRBV18	TRBJ2-1	CASSPLPNEQFF
16	few	TRBV6-2/TRBV6-3	TRBJ2-3	CASSYSTLAPADTQYF
15	.	TRBV6-1	TRBJ2-2	CASSQLGGGLGELFF
16	few	TRBV11-2	TRBJ2-5	CASSLNGQGVKETQYF